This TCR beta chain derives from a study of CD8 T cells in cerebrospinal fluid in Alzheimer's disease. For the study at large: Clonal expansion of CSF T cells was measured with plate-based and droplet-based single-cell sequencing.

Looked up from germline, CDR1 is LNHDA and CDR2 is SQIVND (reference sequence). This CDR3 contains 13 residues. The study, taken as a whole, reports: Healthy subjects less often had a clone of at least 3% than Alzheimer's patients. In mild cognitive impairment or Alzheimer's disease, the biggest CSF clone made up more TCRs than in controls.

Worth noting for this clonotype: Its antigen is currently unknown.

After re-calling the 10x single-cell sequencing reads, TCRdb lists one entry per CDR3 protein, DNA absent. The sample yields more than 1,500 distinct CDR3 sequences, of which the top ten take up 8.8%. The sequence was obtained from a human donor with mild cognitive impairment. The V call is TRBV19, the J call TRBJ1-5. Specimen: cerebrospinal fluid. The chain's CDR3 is CASSWEEVQPQHF.